This TCR beta chain was sequenced during a study of T cell repertoires in cytomegalovirus infection. About the study: Indications of both CMV infection and matching HLA type were provided by public TCR beta signatures. Overall study findings and caveats: HLA-C-restricted TCR beta clonotypes specific for CMV led the ex vivo response.

Trimming cost V 5 bases and J 0 bases, with 10 bases left between them. CDR1 is MNHEY, CDR2 SMNVEV, per germline (reference sequence). The CDR3 has 14 amino acids. Points on this clonotype: Its antigen is currently unknown.

TCRdb reanalysed the reads using MiXCR and keeps one entry per CDR3 protein. The table includes about 85,000 distinct CDR3 sequences, roughly half detected once. The rearrangement uses TRBV27 and TRBJ2-5; D gene ambiguous. This TCR derives from a human donor in good health (CMV status not recorded). Some clones in this sample may be carry-over from other donors' samples. Material: CD8+ T cells from cultured PBMCs, obtained from culture after CMV antigen stimulation. CDR3 amino acids: CASSPGWNQETQYF. In DNA form, the CDR3 reads TGTGCCAGCAGTCCCGGATGGAACCAAGAGACCCAGTACTTC.